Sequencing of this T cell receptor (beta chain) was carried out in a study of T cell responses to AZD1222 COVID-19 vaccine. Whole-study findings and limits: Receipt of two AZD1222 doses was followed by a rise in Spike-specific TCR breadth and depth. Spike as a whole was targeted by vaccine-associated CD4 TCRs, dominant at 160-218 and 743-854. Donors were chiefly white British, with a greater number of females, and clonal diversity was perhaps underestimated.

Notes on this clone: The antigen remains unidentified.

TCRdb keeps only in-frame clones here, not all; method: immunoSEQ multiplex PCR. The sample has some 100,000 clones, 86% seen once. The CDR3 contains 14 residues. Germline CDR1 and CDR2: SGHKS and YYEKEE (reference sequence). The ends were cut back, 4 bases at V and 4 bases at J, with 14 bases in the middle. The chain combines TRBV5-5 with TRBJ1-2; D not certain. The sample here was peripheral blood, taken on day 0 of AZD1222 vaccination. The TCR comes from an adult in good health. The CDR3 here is CASSPTRESYGYTF. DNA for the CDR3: TGTGCCAGCAGCCCGACCCGAGAGAGCTATGGCTACACCTTC. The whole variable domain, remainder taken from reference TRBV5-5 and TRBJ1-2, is DAGVTQSPTHLIKTRGQQVTLRCSPISGHKSVSWYQQVLGQGPQFIFQYYEKEERGRGNFPDRFSARQFPNYSSELNVNALLLGDSALYLCASSPTRESYGYTFGSGTRLTVV.